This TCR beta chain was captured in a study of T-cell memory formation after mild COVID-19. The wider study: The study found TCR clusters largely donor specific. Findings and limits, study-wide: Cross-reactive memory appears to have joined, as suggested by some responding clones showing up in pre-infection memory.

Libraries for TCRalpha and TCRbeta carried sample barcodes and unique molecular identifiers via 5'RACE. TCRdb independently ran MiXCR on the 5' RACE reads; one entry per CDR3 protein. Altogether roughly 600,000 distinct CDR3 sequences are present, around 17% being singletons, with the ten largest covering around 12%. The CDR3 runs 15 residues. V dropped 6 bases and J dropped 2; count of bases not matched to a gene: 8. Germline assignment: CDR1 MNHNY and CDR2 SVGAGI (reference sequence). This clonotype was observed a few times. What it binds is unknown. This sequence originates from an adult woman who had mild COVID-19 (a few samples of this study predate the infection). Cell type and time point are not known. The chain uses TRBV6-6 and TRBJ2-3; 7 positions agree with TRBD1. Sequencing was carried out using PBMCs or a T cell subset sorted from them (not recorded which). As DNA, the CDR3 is TGTGCCAGCAGCTGGGACAGAGGATCCACAGATACGCAGTATTTT. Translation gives CASSWDRGSTDTQYF.